This T cell receptor beta chain was retrieved from a study of patients and donors after allogeneic stem cell transplantation (TCRdb year 2020). There are 13 amino acids in the CDR3, from cysteine to phenylalanine inclusive. The CDR3 DNA has 39 bases and is translated from base 1. Via the germline V gene, CDR1 is SGHRS and CDR2 YFSETQ. V and J lose 4 bases and 5 bases, and a span of 12 bases separates them. Note on this clonotype: Its antigen has not been determined. Base qualities are not recorded, but no much larger clone differs from it by a single base.

Library preparation used RT-PCR. TCRdb names NextSeq 550 as the instrument used. TCRdb ran its own pipeline on the public reads, namely fastp trimming at Q25 and MiXCR clone calling, and kept in-frame beta chains. Rows with one shared CDR3 protein collapse into an entry with the most common genes and DNA. The sample data list about 960,000 distinct CDR3 sequences, and over 15% of these were observed just once. Of the sample, approximately 5.9% falls within the top ten clones. Sequenced sample: blood, either unsorted or a sorted T cell fraction (not recorded which). The chain was built from TRBV5-1 and TRBJ1-1; TRBD1 is a weak D gene call, 6 bases matching. This clonotype was sampled from a human donor who was either an allogeneic HSCT recipient or a stem cell or donor lymphocyte infusion donor (not recorded which). It is not recorded whose cells these are; they may come from a transplant donor. The sequenced DNA: TGCGCCAGCAGCCTACAAACAGGGACTGAAGCTTTCTTT. This yields the protein CASSLQTGTEAFF.